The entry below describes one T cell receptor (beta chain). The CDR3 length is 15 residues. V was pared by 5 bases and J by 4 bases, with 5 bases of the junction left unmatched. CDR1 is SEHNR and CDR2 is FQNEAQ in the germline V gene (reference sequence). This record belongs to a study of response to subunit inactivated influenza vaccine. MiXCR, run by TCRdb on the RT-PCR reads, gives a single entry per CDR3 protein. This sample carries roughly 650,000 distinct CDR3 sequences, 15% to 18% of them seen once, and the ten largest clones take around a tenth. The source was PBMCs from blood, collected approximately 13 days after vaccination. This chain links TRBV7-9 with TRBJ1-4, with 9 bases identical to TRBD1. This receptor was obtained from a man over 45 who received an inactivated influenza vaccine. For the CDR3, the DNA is TGTGCCAGCAGCGAAACAGGGGGCGGTAATGAAAAACTGTTTTTT. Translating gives CASSETGGGNEKLFF.